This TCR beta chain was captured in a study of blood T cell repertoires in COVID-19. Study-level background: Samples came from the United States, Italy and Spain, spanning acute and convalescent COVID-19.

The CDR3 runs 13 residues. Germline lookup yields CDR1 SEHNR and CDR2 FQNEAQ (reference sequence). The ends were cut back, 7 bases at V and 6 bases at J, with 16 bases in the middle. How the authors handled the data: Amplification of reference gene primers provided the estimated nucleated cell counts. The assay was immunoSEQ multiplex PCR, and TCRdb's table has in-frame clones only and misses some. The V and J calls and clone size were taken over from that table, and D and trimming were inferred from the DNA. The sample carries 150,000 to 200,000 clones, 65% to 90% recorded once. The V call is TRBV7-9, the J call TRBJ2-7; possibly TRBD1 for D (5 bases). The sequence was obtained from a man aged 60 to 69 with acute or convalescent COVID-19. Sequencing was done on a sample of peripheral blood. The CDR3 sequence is CASKGQGPGEQYF. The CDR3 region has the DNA TGTGCCAGCAAGGGGCAGGGTCCGGGCGAGCAGTACTTC.